This T cell receptor (beta chain) was sequenced during a study of blood T cells in healthy people across ages (dated by TCRdb to between 2015 and 2017). With regard to the full study: Template switching captured roughly one uniquely barcoded TCR beta cDNA molecule per two T cells in model experiments. Using deep sequencing normalized with unique cDNA molecular identifiers, the study measured how TCR beta repertoire diversity changes with age. Four age groups were formed from the donors: young (average 16 years), middle-aged (approximately 40), aged (around 62) and long-lived (roughly 81). To avoid experimental bias, donors of different ages were randomly spread across the sequencing lanes. For two donors (one aged 18 to 30 and one aged 80 or older), the study analyzed two additional independent replicas of 1 million unique cDNA reads from the same blood draw.

The CDR3 runs 14 amino acids, cysteine and phenylalanine included. Of all the DNA, just the CDR3 is kept, 42 bases in frame from base 1. V is cut by 0 bases and J by 0 bases, and the space between the germline ends is 6 bases. CDR1 and CDR2 (LNHNV, YYDKDF) derive from the germline V gene (reference sequence). The 40 or so donors, aged about 6 to 95 years, were systemically healthy Caucasian individuals from Russia. Roughly 10 milliliters of peripheral blood were drawn from each donor into EDTA-treated Vacutainer tubes. PBMCs were isolated by Ficoll-Paque density-gradient centrifugation, with at least 6 million obtained per sample. Total RNA, at least 5.5 micrograms per sample, was extracted from PBMCs with Trizol reagent. Naive CD45RAhigh/CD27high T cell percentages were measured by flow cytometry on a PBMC aliquot from every donor. For this clonotype: No cognate antigen has been identified for it. Base qualities are not provided; no much larger clone lies one nucleotide away.

Receptors were amplified or captured by 5' RACE. The sequencing machine was an Illumina HiSeq 2500. A second PCR of roughly 7 to 11 cycles was performed with a sample-barcoded 5' primer and a J-beta primer mix. Each TCR beta cDNA molecule received a unique molecular identifier from a template-switch 5' adaptor carrying 12 random nucleotides. Each sample yielded at least 2.5 million CDR3-containing paired-end reads. All of the RNA was converted into first-strand cDNA using the Mint cDNA synthesis kit, with a TRBC-specific oligonucleotide serving as the primer. Following uracil-DNA glycosylase treatment, all cDNA underwent a first 18-cycle PCR with the universal primers M1SS and BC2_uni_R. Per the authors' processing: Normalization of each sample was performed by random selection of 1 million high-quality reads, each carrying a distinct molecular identifier. Reads sharing molecular identifiers were discarded rather than binned into consensus sequences. MiTCR, with a Q25 quality threshold and the strictest error-elimination algorithm, was used for CDR3 identification, clonotype clustering and error correction. A nonparametric unseen species model with Euler transformation was used to estimate a lower bound on total TCR beta diversity. TCRdb handled the public reads itself, with Q25 trimming in fastp and clone calling in MiXCR, and kept productive beta chains. Rows are unified per CDR3 protein, each entry keeping the most common DNA and genes. Here the V and J calls rest on TCRdb's processing, not on the authors' analysis. The sample table contains over 1,500,000 distinct CDR3 sequences; only one count was recorded for about 50% of them. The top ten constitute over 2% of the sample.

Paper-wide results and their limitations: The long-lived group showed more naive CD4+ T cells, fewer expanded clones and increased TCR diversity than the aged group, suggesting age selection. The CMV infection status of donors was not known, potentially confounding age-related changes in expanded clonotypes. There was a strong correlation between observed TCR beta diversity and the percentage of naive T cells measured by flow cytometry. Estimates of total diversity from one million sequenced T cells were regarded as lower bounds and underestimates. As age increased, observed TCR beta diversity per million T cells dropped in a roughly linear way, and a significant reduction was already evident by age about 36. Since profiling was done on bulk unsorted PBMCs, naive and antigen-experienced compartments could not be conclusively compared.

The sequencing input was blood. This TCR came from a woman between 40 and 55 years old in good health. The rearrangement combines TRBV15 with TRBJ2-7; tentative D gene TRBD2, with 5 bases matching. The CDR3 sequence is CATSRERGSYEQYF. The base sequence is TGTGCCACCAGCAGAGAACGGGGCTCCTACGAGCAGTACTTC.